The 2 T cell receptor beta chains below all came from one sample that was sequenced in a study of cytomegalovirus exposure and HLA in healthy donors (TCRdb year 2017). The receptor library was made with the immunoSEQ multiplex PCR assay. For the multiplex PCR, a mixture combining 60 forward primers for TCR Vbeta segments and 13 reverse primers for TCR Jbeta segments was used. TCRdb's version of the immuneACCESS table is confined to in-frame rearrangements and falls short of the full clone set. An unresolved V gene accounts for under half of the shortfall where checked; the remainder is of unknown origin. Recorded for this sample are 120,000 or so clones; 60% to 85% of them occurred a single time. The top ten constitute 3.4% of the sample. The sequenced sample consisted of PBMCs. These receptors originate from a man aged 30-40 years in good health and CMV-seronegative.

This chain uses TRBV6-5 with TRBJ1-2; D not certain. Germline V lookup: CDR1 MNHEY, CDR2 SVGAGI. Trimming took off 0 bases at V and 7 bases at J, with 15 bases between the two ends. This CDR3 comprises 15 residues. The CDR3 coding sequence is TGTGCCAGCAGTTACTCCGGACTTCTGAACGGTGGCTACACCTTC. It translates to CASSYSGLLNGGYTF.

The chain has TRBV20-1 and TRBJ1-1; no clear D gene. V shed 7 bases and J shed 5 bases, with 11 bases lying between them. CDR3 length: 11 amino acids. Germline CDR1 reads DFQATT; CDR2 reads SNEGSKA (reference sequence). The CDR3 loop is CSVRRETEAFF. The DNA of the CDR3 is TGCAGTGTTCGAAGGGAGACTGAAGCTTTCTTT.